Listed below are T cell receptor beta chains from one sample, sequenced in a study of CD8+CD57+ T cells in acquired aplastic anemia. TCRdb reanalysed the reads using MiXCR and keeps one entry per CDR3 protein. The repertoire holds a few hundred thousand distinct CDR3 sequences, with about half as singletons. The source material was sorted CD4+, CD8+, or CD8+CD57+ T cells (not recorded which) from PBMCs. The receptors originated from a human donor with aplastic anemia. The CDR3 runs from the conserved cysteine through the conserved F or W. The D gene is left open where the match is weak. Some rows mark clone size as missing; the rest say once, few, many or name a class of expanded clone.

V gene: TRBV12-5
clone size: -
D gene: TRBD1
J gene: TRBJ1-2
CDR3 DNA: TGTGCTAGTGGGCCGGGACAGTATGGCTACACCTTC
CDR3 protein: CASGPGQYGYTF

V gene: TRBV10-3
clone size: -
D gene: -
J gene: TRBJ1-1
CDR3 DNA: TGTGCCACCAGTCCCGTCTGGGACACTGAAGCTTTCTTT
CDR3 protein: CATSPVWDTEAFF

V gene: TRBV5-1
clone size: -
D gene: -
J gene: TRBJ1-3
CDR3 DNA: TGCGCCAGCAAAAATGAAGGGCCCAGCCAAGGAAACGCCATATATTTT
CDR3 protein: CASKNEGPSQGNAIYF

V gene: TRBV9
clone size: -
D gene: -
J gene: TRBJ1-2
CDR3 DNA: TGTGCCAGCAGCGTAGGCTCCGGGTTGGCCGGCGGCTACACCTTC
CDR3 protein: CASSVGSGLAGGYTF

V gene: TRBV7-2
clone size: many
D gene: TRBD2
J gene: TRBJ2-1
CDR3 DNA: TGTGCCAGCAGCTTAGTGGGGGGGGTTTCCTACAATGAGCAGTTCTTC
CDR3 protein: CASSLVGGVSYNEQFF

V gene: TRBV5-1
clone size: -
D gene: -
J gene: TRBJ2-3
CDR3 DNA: TGCGCCAGCAGCTTGAGCGGCGGGGCCAACAATGAGCAGTATTTT
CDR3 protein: CASSLSGGANNEQYF

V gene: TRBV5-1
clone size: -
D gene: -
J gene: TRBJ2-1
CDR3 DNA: TGCGCCAGCAGCTTGGGGGCGGGCGATGAGCAGCTCTTC
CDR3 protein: CASSLGAGDEQLF

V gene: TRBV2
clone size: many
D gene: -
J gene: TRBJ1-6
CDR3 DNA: TGTGCCAGCAGTGAAGACAGGGCAAATTCACCCCTCCACTTT
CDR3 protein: CASSEDRANSPLHF

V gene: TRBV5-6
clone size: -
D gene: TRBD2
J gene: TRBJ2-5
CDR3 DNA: TGTGCCAGCAGCTTGGCCGGGACTAGCGGGGGGGAGACCCAGTACTTC
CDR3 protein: CASSLAGTSGGETQYF

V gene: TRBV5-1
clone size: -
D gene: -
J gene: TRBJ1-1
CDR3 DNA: TGCGCCAGCAGCCCCGGTTTCCCGCGGGACACTGAAGCTTTCTTT
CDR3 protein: CASSPGFPRDTEAFF